This TCR beta chain was retrieved from a study of molecular identifiers for immune sequencing clone quantification. Findings and limits, study-wide: One cell's worth of spiked Jurkat TCR RNA was reportedly detectable among some 1 million naive cells.

The CDR3 contains 13 residues. The germline V gene encodes CDR1 DFQATT and CDR2 SNEGSKA (reference sequence). Deletions cut 7 bases from V and 1 base from J, with 12 bases between. TCRdb itself ran the PCR reads through MiXCR, one entry per CDR3 protein. Of approximately 590,000 distinct CDR3 sequences listed, less than 30% are singletons. Naive CD8 T cells underwent sorting with the CD8+CD4-CCR7+CD45RA+ definition. This clonotype was observed at least ten times. The target antigen is unknown. Sequencing input: naive CD8+ T cells from blood, with Jurkat cell RNA spiked in. Stated subset: FACS-sorted CD8+CD4-CCR7+CD45RA+ naive T cells. V and J are TRBV20-1 and TRBJ2-3; maybe TRBD2 (6 bases). The sequence was obtained from a human donor in good health. Some libraries in this study had Jurkat cell RNA spiked in. CDR3 nucleotide sequence: TGCAGTGTCACGGGAGAGGGCACAGATACGCAGTATTTT. It is translated as CSVTGEGTDTQYF.